This T cell receptor (beta chain) was recorded in a study of PD-L1 blockade in urothelial cancer. Looking at the study overall: The patients first took atezolizumab in the mid-2010s, receiving 1,200 mg intravenously every 3 weeks. A median approximately 140,000 T cells were found in blood samples. From 0 to 3 prior chemotherapy regimens had been given to the patients. Study-level findings and limits: Below-median blood TCR clonality before treatment forecast better survival.

Turning to this clone: Its antigen is unknown.

Time point here: pretreatment peripheral blood. The assay was immunoSEQ multiplex PCR, and TCRdb's table has in-frame clones only and misses some. The sample has around 63,000 clones, roughly 76% seen once. Germline V lookup: CDR1 SEHNR, CDR2 FQNEAQ (reference sequence). CDR3 length equals 13 residues. Trimming took 3 bases from V and 6 from J, leaving 12 bases between them. The specimen was PBMCs, collected around atezolizumab (anti-PD-L1) treatment. The rearrangement links TRBV7-9 to TRBJ2-7; D might be TRBD2 (6 bases). The origin of this receptor is a man between 65 and 85 years old with urothelial cancer. The CDR3 protein is CASSFSGLSEQYF. The CDR3 region has the DNA TGTGCCAGCAGCTTTAGCGGCCTGAGCGAGCAGTACTTC.